This T cell receptor beta chain was retrieved from a study of cytomegalovirus exposure and HLA in healthy donors. Looking at the study overall: Assignment to the Caucasian-associated ancestry cluster applied to approximately 79% of the approximately 380 genotyped donors.

The CDR3 runs 12 residues. Looked up from germline, CDR1 is PRHDT and CDR2 is FYEKMQ (reference sequence). V trimming: 8 bases; J trimming: 6 bases; junction bases outside the gene matches: 3. This PCR relied on a set of 60 Vbeta primers and 13 Jbeta primers. TCRdb's copy holds only in-frame clones and misses some; the assay was immunoSEQ multiplex PCR. The sample gives 150,000 to 200,000 clones, approximately 80% of which show up once; around 2% is in the top ten. This TCR was sampled from a woman aged 18-29 years in good health and CMV-seropositive. This sequence joins TRBV13 and TRBJ2-1, with 8 bases fitting TRBD1. The source material was PBMCs. The CDR3 protein is CASSGQGNEQFF. CDR3 coding DNA: TGTGCCAGCTCAGGACAGGGCAATGAGCAGTTCTTC.